This T cell receptor (beta chain) was obtained from a study of beta chain features in type 1 diabetes. Turning to the study itself: Summed over all samples, the examined sorted cells came to more than 85 million. Overall study results and limits: Shorter TCRB CDR3s, moderately but significantly so, were found in Type 1 diabetes patients in all four CD4+ subsets. The influence of HLA type on TCRB rearrangement stayed undetermined.

Since all of the isolated RNA was reverse transcribed, expressed TCRB transcripts were what got sequenced. Assay used: immunoSEQ multiplex PCR; TCRdb lists only in-frame clones, some missing. The table shows roughly 700,000 clones, with roughly 13% occurring only once. Sorted populations all had greater than 98% purity. This clone was seen more than once but under ten times. Its antigen is unidentified. With 1 base removed from V and 8 bases from J, the gap between germline ends came to 14 bases. The germline V gene has CDR1 SEHNR and CDR2 FQNEAQ (reference sequence). This CDR3 is 14 amino acids long. V is TRBV7-9 and J is TRBJ1-2, with D possibly being TRBD1 (6 bases). Sequencing input: naive CD4+ T cells from blood. This TCR came from a man younger than 35 with type 1 diabetes. The CDR3 is CASSLEILGAGYTF. As DNA, the CDR3 is TGTGCCAGCAGCTTAGAAATTCTGGGGGCCGGCTACACCTTC.